This record looks at one TCR beta chain sequence and its context. Study processing details: Estimation of nucleated cell counts relied on the amplification of reference gene primers. The data were produced by immunoSEQ multiplex PCR, yet TCRdb's version contains in-frame clones alone and is incomplete. V and J calls and clone size are as listed in that table; D and trimming were resolved from the DNA. The sample records 150,000 to 180,000 clones, approximately 85% being singletons. This specimen belongs to a study of blood T cell repertoires in COVID-19. In the study overall: Sites across the United States, Italy and Spain contributed samples from acute and convalescent COVID-19.

CDR1 is LGHDT, CDR2 YNNKEL, per germline (reference sequence). Trimming cost V 0 bases and J 4 bases, with 21 bases left between them. The CDR3 covers 18 residues. While infection was still active, Seattle patients were enrolled and then followed longitudinally. The material sequenced was peripheral blood. The sequence derives from a man aged 60 to 69 with COVID-19, enrolled during active disease. This chain links TRBV3-1 (or the pseudogene TRBV3-2) with TRBJ1-1; maybe TRBD1 (6 bases). CDR3 sequence (DNA): TGTGCCAGCAGCCAAGAGGGGTTGGGGGGGCGCTTGGGCACTGAAGCTTTCTTT. Amino acids: CASSQEGLGGRLGTEAFF.